Listed below are T cell receptor beta chains from one sample, sequenced in a study of T-cell memory formation after mild COVID-19. One entry per CDR3 protein, called by TCRdb with MiXCR from the 5' RACE reads. Among hundreds of thousands of distinct CDR3 sequences listed, roughly 18% were seen once. Sequencing was performed on PBMCs or a T cell subset sorted from them (not recorded which). The receptor source for this set is an adult woman who had mild COVID-19 (a few samples of this study predate the infection). Cell type and time point are not known. The CDR3 runs from the conserved cysteine through the conserved F or W. Each record gives: D gene, J gene, V gene, clone size, CDR3 protein, CDR3 DNA. D genes are given only for firm matches. A row's size may be missing; if present it is once, few, many or a size class.

- | TRBJ1-1 | TRBV5-1 | - | CASSFIPRGTEAFF | TGCGCCAGCAGCTTTATCCCCCGGGGCACTGAAGCTTTCTTT
- | TRBJ1-5 | TRBV12-3/TRBV12-4 | - | CASTGNWNQPQHF | TGTGCCAGCACAGGGAATTGGAATCAGCCCCAGCATTTT
- | TRBJ2-3 | TRBV4-3 | few | CASGVGGSTDTQYF | TGCGCCAGCGGGGTGGGAGGTAGCACAGATACGCAGTATTTT
- | TRBJ2-5 | TRBV3-1 | - | CASRGGWGTQETQYF | TGTGCCAGCAGGGGCGGATGGGGGACCCAAGAGACCCAGTACTTC
- | TRBJ2-5 | TRBV7-2 | - | CASSRRGQETQYF | TGTGCCAGCAGCCGCAGAGGACAAGAGACCCAGTACTTC
- | TRBJ1-6 | TRBV20-1 | few | CSARVPGSNSPLHF | TGCAGTGCTAGAGTGCCGGGATCGAATTCACCCCTCCACTTT
- | TRBJ1-1 | TRBV3-1 | few | CASVAWNTEAFF | TGTGCCAGCGTCGCTTGGAACACTGAAGCTTTCTTT
TRBD1 | TRBJ1-1 | TRBV7-2 | - | CASSLPDRGLVEAFF | TGTGCCAGCAGCTTACCGGACAGGGGGCTCGTTGAAGCTTTCTTT
- | TRBJ1-1 | TRBV19 | - | CASSWGPGSAAPEAFF | TGTGCCAGTAGTTGGGGGCCCGGGAGTGCTGCTCCTGAAGCTTTCTTT
TRBD1 | TRBJ2-2 | TRBV7-6 | - | CASSPGTGVITGELFF | TGTGCCAGCAGCCCCGGGACAGGGGTTATCACCGGGGAGCTGTTTTTT
- | TRBJ2-5 | TRBV7-2 | - | CASSLALVVETQYF | TGTGCCAGCAGCTTAGCGTTGGTTGTAGAGACCCAGTACTTC
- | TRBJ1-1 | TRBV19 | once | CASSALQVSNTEAFF | TGTGCCAGTAGTGCCTTACAGGTTTCGAACACTGAAGCTTTCTTT
- | TRBJ1-1 | TRBV5-1 | few | CASSPHLQGRDTEAFF | TGCGCCAGCAGCCCCCACTTACAGGGTAGGGATACTGAAGCTTTCTTT
- | TRBJ2-1 | TRBV7-8 | few | CASSLAPPTGDYEQFF | TGTGCCAGCAGCCTCGCACCTCCGACGGGGGACTATGAGCAGTTCTTC
- | TRBJ2-7 | TRBV21-1 | few | CASSSFGARPYEQYF | TGTGCCAGCAGCAGTTTCGGCGCTCGTCCCTACGAGCAGTACTTC
- | TRBJ2-7 | TRBV5-5 | few | CASSPAVAARYEQYF | TGTGCCAGCAGCCCAGCCGTTGCGGCTCGGTACGAGCAGTACTTC
TRBD1 | TRBJ2-1 | TRBV7-7 | few | CASSRGQDNEQFF | TGTGCTAGCAGCCGGGGACAGGACAATGAGCAGTTCTTC
- | TRBJ2-7 | TRBV12-3/TRBV12-4 | few | CASSLGYKVVEQYF | TGTGCCAGCAGTTTAGGCTACAAGGTGGTCGAGCAGTACTTC
- | TRBJ1-2 | TRBV7-9 | - | CASSTGTAGGYTF | TGTGCCAGCAGCACAGGGACGGCGGGCGGCTACACCTTC
TRBD1 | TRBJ2-3 | TRBV7-9 | - | CDSSPTGAFTDTQYF | TGTGACAGCAGCCCGACAGGGGCTTTCACAGATACGCAGTATTTT
- | TRBJ2-7 | TRBV24-1 | - | CATRDGANEQYF | TGTGCCACCAGGGATGGGGCGAACGAGCAGTACTTC
TRBD1 | TRBJ1-4 | TRBV11-2 | - | CASSFGQGAGEKLFF | TGTGCCAGCAGCTTTGGCCAGGGGGCGGGTGAAAAACTGTTTTTT
TRBD2 | TRBJ2-5 | TRBV12-3/TRBV12-4 | - | CASRHTSGGGETQYF | TGTGCCAGCAGGCATACTAGCGGGGGAGGAGAGACCCAGTACTTC
- | TRBJ2-6 | TRBV18 | - | CASSQDNSGANVLTF | TGTGCCAGCTCACAGGACAACTCTGGGGCCAACGTCCTGACTTTC
- | TRBJ2-4 | TRBV20-1 | - | CSARPGLAKNIQYF | TGCAGTGCCCGACCTGGGTTGGCCAAAAACATTCAGTACTTC
- | TRBJ1-1 | TRBV5-6 | few | CASSLGPLDTEAFF | TGTGCCAGCAGCTTGGGTCCGTTGGACACTGAAGCTTTCTTT
- | TRBJ2-1 | TRBV25-1 | once | CASSDSLKYAPFF | TGTGCCAGCAGTGATTCGCTAAAGTATGCTCCGTTCTTC
- | TRBJ2-5 | TRBV7-3 | few | CASSSTASGETQYF | TGTGCCAGCAGCTCCACCGCCTCGGGAGAGACCCAGTACTTC
- | TRBJ1-2 | TRBV4-1 | - | CASSQDRQSASTF | TGCGCCAGCAGCCAAGATCGGCAATCAGCTTCGACCTTC
TRBD1 | TRBJ2-5 | TRBV6-1 | - | CASSEAHRTGAQETQYF | TGTGCCAGCAGTGAAGCGCATCGGACAGGGGCGCAAGAGACCCAGTACTTC
- | TRBJ1-4 | TRBV7-2 | - | CASSNRRANEKLFF | TGTGCCAGCAGCAACAGGAGGGCTAATGAAAAACTGTTTTTT
- | TRBJ1-1 | TRBV6-2/TRBV6-3 | - | CASRTGRMNTEAFF | TGTGCCAGCAGGACCGGACGGATGAACACTGAAGCTTTCTTT
- | TRBJ1-2 | TRBV20-1 | - | CSASSGQGSNYGYTF | TGCAGTGCCTCGTCGGGGCAGGGCTCTAACTATGGCTACACCTTC
TRBD1 | TRBJ2-3 | TRBV20-1 | many | CSATTGGETDTQYF | TGCAGTGCAACGACAGGGGGCGAAACAGATACGCAGTATTTT
TRBD1 | TRBJ1-2 | TRBV24-1 | - | CATSDPGTGPGGYTF | TGTGCCACCAGTGATCCCGGGACAGGCCCGGGGGGCTACACCTTC
- | TRBJ2-7 | TRBV21-1 | - | CASSPLRNRGPYEQYF | TGTGCCAGCAGCCCCCTACGGAACAGGGGGCCCTACGAGCAGTACTTC
- | TRBJ2-7 | TRBV29-1 | few | CSVGVAAEYEQYF | TGCAGCGTCGGGGTGGCAGCAGAATACGAGCAGTACTTC
- | TRBJ1-1 | TRBV5-6 | - | CASSWGQVLSNTEAFF | TGTGCCAGCAGCTGGGGTCAGGTCCTCAGCAACACTGAAGCTTTCTTT
- | TRBJ2-3 | TRBV13 | once | CASSFAPVSTDTQYF | TGTGCCAGCAGCTTTGCCCCCGTGAGCACAGATACGCAGTATTTT
TRBD1 | TRBJ2-7 | TRBV12-3/TRBV12-4 | - | CASSHRDRGRREQYF | TGTGCCAGCAGCCATCGGGACAGGGGGCGGCGGGAGCAGTACTTC
- | TRBJ1-1 | TRBV6-1 | few | CASSHFNTEAFF | TGTGCCAGCAGTCATTTCAACACTGAAGCTTTCTTT
- | TRBJ2-1 | TRBV4-3 | - | CASSPRGGTCQFF | TGCGCCAGCAGCCCCCGAGGGGGGACATGCCAGTTCTTC
- | TRBJ1-1 | TRBV7-2 | many | CASSLTAGSTEAFF | TGTGCCAGCAGCTTAACGGCAGGGAGCACTGAAGCTTTCTTT